This TCR beta chain is drawn from a study of cytomegalovirus exposure and HLA in healthy donors. General study results and limits: Among TCR beta chains, those listed as cytomegalovirus-associated numbered some 170. Researchers reported that a few CMV-associated chains were confirmed in vitro as CMV antigen-specific.

Donors came from a validation cohort of 90 to 150 subjects, distinct from the first 666-subject cohort. TCRdb keeps only in-frame clones here, not all; method: immunoSEQ multiplex PCR. The sample comprises more than 45,000 clones, approximately 92% of which are singletons, and about 15% rests with the top ten. The CDR3 has 15 amino acids. CDR1 SGHRS and CDR2 YFSETQ come from the germline V gene. Between the trimmed V and J ends, which lost 7 bases and 3 bases, there was a span of 18 bases. With regard to this clone: The antigen is undetermined.

This TCR was sampled from a woman between 18 and 29 years old in good health and CMV-seronegative. The sequenced sample consisted of PBMCs. The chain joins TRBV5-1 to TRBJ2-3; possibly TRBD2 for D (7 bases). The CDR3 reads CASRRGAAITDTQYF. The CDR3 DNA follows: TGCGCCAGCCGACGGGGGGCGGCGATAACAGATACGCAGTATTTT.